The 8 T cell receptor beta chains presented below share a single source sample, sequenced in a study of shared clonotypes between healthy human individuals. This table comes from immunoSEQ multiplex PCR, and its TCRdb copy is limited to in-frame clones, with some not included. This table has around 1.1 million clones, approximately 80% appearing once. Sequenced: memory CD4+ T cells from PBMCs. Subset denoted: CD45RA-negative fraction. The receptors shown here come from a man aged 18 to 30 in good health. Some clones in this sample may be carry-over from other donors' samples.

The chain is built from TRBV6-4 and TRBJ2-3, with 9 positions matching TRBD2. Germline assignment: CDR1 MRHNA and CDR2 SNTAGT. The CDR3 runs 16 residues. V lost 3 bases to trimming and J lost 5 bases; unmatched junction nucleotides: 9. DNA of the CDR3: TGTGCCAGCAGTGAGTCGATGGCGGGAGGGATAGATACGCAGTATTTT. Translating it yields CASSESMAGGIDTQYF.

With regard to this clone: Mismatch with germline at one junction end may stem from a read error. The V gene is TRBV5-1, the J gene TRBJ2-7; D is undetermined. The CDR3 runs to 15 residues. Germline assignment: CDR1 SGHRS and CDR2 YFSETQ. CDR3 coding DNA: TGCGCCAGCCGCTTTGCTCCCGGTCAGAGCTACGAGCAGTACTTC. Its translation: CASRFAPGQSYEQYF.

The V gene is TRBV5-1, the J gene TRBJ2-6; D call uncertain. Germline V CDR1 and CDR2: SGHRS, YFSETQ. CDR3 length: 14 residues. V lost 4 bases, J lost 0 bases, and 5 bases lay in between. CDR3 in amino acids: CASSAYSGANVLTF. For the CDR3, the DNA is TGCGCCAGCAGCGCATACTCTGGGGCCAACGTCCTGACTTTC.

Only a few counts were recorded for this clone. This chain joins TRBV18 and TRBJ2-7; TRBD2 matches 11 bases. Germline trimming cut 3 bases from V and 7 bases from J; bases unmatched to any gene: 14. CDR1 is KGHSH and CDR2 is LQKENI in the germline V gene. This CDR3 region has 17 residues. CDR3 coding DNA: TGTGCCAGCTCACCCGGGACTAGCGGAAGTCTCAGGAGGGAGCAGTACTTC. Amino acid sequence: CASSPGTSGSLRREQYF. The full variable domain, its missing parts supplied by reference TRBV18 and TRBJ2-7, is NAGVMQNPRHLVRRRGQEARLRCSPMKGHSHVYWYRQLPEEGLKFMVYLQKENIIDESGMPKERFSAEFPKEGPSILRIQQVVRGDSAAYFCASSPGTSGSLRREQYFGPGTRLTVT.

The chain employs TRBV28 and TRBJ2-3; D is uncertain. The V gene lost 7 bases and the J gene lost 0 bases, with 14 bases spanning the gap. This CDR3 has 15 residues. CDR1 is MDHEN and CDR2 is SYDVKM in the germline V gene. Written as DNA, the CDR3 is TGTGCCAGCACCTCCGTGACGGCTAGCACAGATACGCAGTATTTT. Residues: CASTSVTASTDTQYF.

The chain links TRBV6-1 to TRBJ2-7, with TRBD1 as a possible D gene (6 bases). The CDR3 spans 14 residues. The ends were cut back, 4 bases at V and 3 bases at J, with 13 bases in the middle. Germline V lookup: CDR1 MNHNS, CDR2 SASEGT. The chain's CDR3 is CASSARDNLYEQYF. CDR3 DNA: TGTGCCAGCAGTGCCAGGGACAACCTCTACGAGCAGTACTTC.

The chain is built from TRBV30 and TRBJ1-6; D not resolved. CDR3 length equals 15 residues. The V and J ends lost 3 bases and 10 bases respectively, with 19 bases between them. Germline V gene lookup returns CDR1 GTSNPN and CDR2 SVGIG (reference sequence). CDR3 DNA sequence: TGTGCCTGGAGAGAGGCTACCCAATTGAGATCACCCCTCCACTTT. Translated: CAWREATQLRSPLHF.

This chain connects TRBV6-1 to TRBJ1-5; perhaps TRBD1 as D (5 bases). This CDR3 has 16 amino acids. Deletions cut 2 bases from V and 0 bases from J, with 11 bases between. The V gene's germline CDR1 is MNHNS and CDR2 SASEGT. The CDR3 sequence: CASSEIWGNSNQPQHF. The CDR3 DNA follows: TGTGCCAGCAGTGAAATCTGGGGGAATAGCAATCAGCCCCAGCATTTT.